The 28 T cell receptor beta chains reported below all come from one sample, sequenced in a study of vaccination effects on CD4 cells after COVID-19. Profiled with immunoSEQ multiplex PCR; TCRdb holds only in-frame clones, not every one. This repertoire shows about 31,000 clones, roughly two thirds found once; its top ten account for approximately 27%. For these receptors, no antigen is known. Before sequencing, viral peptide pools were used by the ViraFEST assay to expand antigen-specific CD4+ T cells. Upon completion of 10 days in culture, CD4+ T cells were isolated. The source material was CD4+ T cells from PBMCs cultured with HCoV-229E spike peptides, sampled before COVID-19 vaccination. All receptors come from a human donor who received a COVID-19 vaccine.

The sample holds a few counts of this clone. The rearrangement links TRBV4-3 to TRBJ1-2, with 10 nucleotides matching TRBD1. Trimming cost V 3 bases and J 9 bases; bases outside gene matches: 10. Germline lookup yields CDR1 LGHNA and CDR2 YSLEER. This CDR3 comprises 15 residues. The CDR3 region is CASSHLQGDRGRYTF. The CDR3 DNA reads TGCGCCAGCAGCCATCTCCAGGGGGACAGGGGACGCTACACCTTC.

The chain carries TRBV4-2 and TRBJ1-2; 10 bases line up with TRBD1. CDR1 and CDR2 (germline): LGHNA, YNFKEQ. The CDR3 spans 16 residues. V dropped 3 bases and J dropped 6; count of bases not matched to a gene: 10. The CDR3 sequence is CASSHERTGGTDGYTF. As DNA, the CDR3 is TGTGCCAGCAGCCATGAGAGGACAGGGGGGACGGATGGCTACACCTTC.

This clone came up a few times. V is TRBV3-1 (or the pseudogene TRBV3-2) and J is TRBJ1-5, with D unresolved. The germline V and J ends were trimmed by 1 base and 4 bases, with 5 bases remaining between them. The CDR3 sequence is 13 residues long. Per germline, CDR1 LGHDT and CDR2 YNNKEL (reference sequence). The CDR3 protein is CASSQGYNQPQHF. The CDR3, as DNA: TGTGCCAGCAGCCAAGGGTATAATCAGCCCCAGCATTTT.

The V gene is TRBV7-9, the J gene TRBJ2-5, with 8 bases matching TRBD2. The CDR3 is made up of 15 amino acids. Germline trimming cut 6 bases from V and 5 bases from J; bases unmatched to any gene: 11. Germline V CDR1 and CDR2: SEHNR, FQNEAQ (reference sequence). The CDR3 bases are TGTGCCAGCAGAAAAGCGGGGGCAGGGTTGGAGACCCAGTACTTC. Encoded protein: CASRKAGAGLETQYF.

The chain links TRBV7-6 to TRBJ2-1, with 13 bases matching TRBD2. The germline CDR1 and CDR2 sequences are SGHVS and FNYEAQ. The CDR3 consists of 15 residues. The J segment lost 10 bases and the V segment lost 5 bases, leaving 8 bases of the junction unmatched. CDR3: CASSRTSGRALEQFF. CDR3 coding DNA: TGTGCCAGCAGCCGTACTAGCGGGAGGGCCCTAGAGCAGTTCTTC.

This chain joins TRBV7-3 and TRBJ1-1; D not resolved. Between the trimmed V and J ends, which lost 0 bases and 1 base, there was a span of 9 bases. This CDR3 comprises 15 residues. Germline CDR1 reads SGHTA; CDR2 reads FQGTGA. The CDR3 nucleotides are TGTGCCAGCAGCTTAACAGGGTCGGGGAACACTGAAGCTTTCTTT. This gives the protein CASSLTGSGNTEAFF.

The chain links TRBV19 to TRBJ1-2; 7 bases align to TRBD1. V lost 6 bases and J lost 9; bases outside the gene matches: 4. The CDR3 has 11 residues. Germline V CDR1 and CDR2: LNHDA, SQIVND (reference sequence). The CDR3 reads CASSQQGRYTF. CDR3 nucleotide sequence: TGTGCCAGTAGCCAACAGGGGCGCTACACCTTC. Together with reference TRBV19 and TRBJ1-2, the CDR3 gives the full variable domain: DGGITQSPKYLFRKEGQNVTLSCEQNLNHDAMYWYRQDPGQGLRLIYYSQIVNDFQKGDIAEGYSVSREKKESFPLTVTSAQKNPTAFYLCASSQQGRYTFGSGTRLTVV.

CDR3 sequence: CASSQDLRGAGYNSPLHF. The CDR3, as DNA: TGTGCCAGCAGCCAAGATCTTCGAGGGGCGGGTTATAATTCACCCCTCCACTTT. This chain links TRBV4-2 with TRBJ1-6, with a tentative D call TRBD1 (5 bases). V shed 0 bases and J shed 4 bases, with 16 bases lying between them. CDR3 length: 18 residues. Germline lookup yields CDR1 LGHNA and CDR2 YNFKEQ.

J is TRBJ1-5 and V is TRBV30; TRBD1 might be the D (5 bases). Germline V gene data show CDR1 as GTSNPN and CDR2 as SVGIG (reference sequence). The CDR3 loop spans 13 amino acids. Trimming took off 2 bases at V and 4 bases at J, with 9 bases between the two ends. The CDR3: CAWSRQGNQPQHF. The CDR3 coding sequence is TGTGCCTGGAGTCGGCAGGGAAATCAGCCCCAGCATTTT.

In DNA form, the CDR3 reads TGTGCCAGCACTGGACAAGGGGCCAACGTCCTGACTTTC. Protein product: CASTGQGANVLTF. The chain carries TRBV2 and TRBJ2-6; possible D gene TRBD1, 5 bases. Deletions cut 7 bases from V and 4 bases from J, with 8 bases between. CDR3 length equals 13 residues. CDR1 is SNHLY, CDR2 FYNNEI, per germline.

The V and J genes are TRBV7-2 and TRBJ1-5; the D gene is possibly TRBD1 (5 bases). The CDR3 covers 17 residues. V lost 1 base and J 2 bases, leaving 15 bases between the germline ends. The germline gives CDR1 SGHTA, CDR2 FQGNSA. CDR3 DNA sequence: TGTGCCAGCAGCTTAGACGCCGGGACGAGACGCAATCAGCCCCAGCATTTT. It yields the protein CASSLDAGTRRNQPQHF.

This chain links TRBV28 with TRBJ2-3; tentatively, D is TRBD1 or TRBD2 (6 bases each). The V gene's germline CDR1 is MDHEN and CDR2 SYDVKM. Trimming pared 1 base from V and 8 bases from J, leaving 13 bases between. The CDR3 consists of 14 residues. CDR3 residues: CASSLSGRGGTQYF. As DNA, the CDR3 is TGTGCCAGCAGTTTATCCGGGAGAGGGGGTACGCAGTATTTT.

The chain joins TRBV5-1 to TRBJ2-3; D perhaps matches TRBD1 (6 bases). The V end was cut by 2 bases, the J end by 2 bases, with 12 bases between. This CDR3 comprises 15 residues. Germline V lookup: CDR1 SGHRS, CDR2 YFSETQ. The CDR3 is CASSLVRGVTDTQYF. CDR3 nucleotide sequence: TGCGCCAGCAGCTTAGTCAGGGGAGTCACAGATACGCAGTATTTT. Supplemented by reference TRBV5-1 and TRBJ2-3, the full variable domain reads KAGVTQTPRYLIKTRGQQVTLSCSPISGHRSVSWYQQTPGQGLQFLFEYFSETQRNKGNFPGRFSGRQFSNSRSEMNVSTLELGDSALYLCASSLVRGVTDTQYFGPGTRLTVL.

V is TRBV4-1 and J is TRBJ2-5, with TRBD2 matching 11 bases. This CDR3 region has 17 residues. J lost 5 bases, V lost 5 bases, and 13 bases had no gene match. CDR1 and CDR2 from the germline V gene are MGHRA and YSYEKL. Here the CDR3 DNA reads TGCGCCAGCAGCTACCAACTAGCGGGGGCCGCGGCGGAGACCCAGTACTTC. Translating it yields CASSYQLAGAAAETQYF.

The chain is built from TRBV2 and TRBJ1-1; TRBD1 agrees at 9 bases. V shed 6 bases, J shed 5 bases, and the junction held 10 bases outside the gene matches. The CDR3 sequence is 15 residues long. Germline lookup yields CDR1 SNHLY and CDR2 FYNNEI. CDR3 nucleotide sequence: TGTGCCAGCAGCGTACAGGGGGCCGTGAGGACTGAAGCTTTCTTT. Protein sequence: CASSVQGAVRTEAFF.

A few counts support this clone. The chain links TRBV6-1 to TRBJ1-6; D gene uncertain. Trimming took off 1 base at V and 8 bases at J, with 12 bases between the two ends. This CDR3 is built from 15 residues. The germline V gene has CDR1 MNHNS and CDR2 SASEGT. In nucleotides, the CDR3 is TGTGCCAGCAGTGAAGGAGGAGGGTTTTATTCACCCCTCCACTTT. Translated: CASSEGGGFYSPLHF.

The chain employs TRBV18 and TRBJ2-2; D is undetermined. There are 12 residues in the CDR3. Trimming cost V 3 bases and J 7 bases, with 6 bases left between them. The germline gives CDR1 KGHSH, CDR2 LQKENI. Here the CDR3 reads CASSPSLGELFF. In DNA form, the CDR3 reads TGTGCCAGCTCACCGTCTCTCGGGGAGCTGTTTTTT. The full variable domain, with the rest looked up from reference TRBV18 and TRBJ2-2, is NAGVMQNPRHLVRRRGQEARLRCSPMKGHSHVYWYRQLPEEGLKFMVYLQKENIIDESGMPKERFSAEFPKEGPSILRIQQVVRGDSAAYFCASSPSLGELFFGEGSRLTVL.

The chain has TRBV7-9 and TRBJ1-4; D gene uncertain. CDR1 and CDR2 (germline): SEHNR, FQNEAQ (reference sequence). This CDR3 comprises 16 residues. V lost 1 base to trimming and J lost 3 bases, with 12 bases between them. The CDR3 DNA reads as TGTGCCAGCAGCTTAGGGTTGACGGACTCTAATGAAAAACTGTTTTTT. Translating gives CASSLGLTDSNEKLFF.

The CDR3 region has the DNA TGCAGCGTTGCTAAGGGGACTAATGAAAAACTGTTTTTT. The encoded protein is CSVAKGTNEKLFF. The chain carries TRBV29-1 and TRBJ1-4; tentative D call: TRBD1 (5 bases). This CDR3 is 13 amino acids long. Germline lookup yields CDR1 SQVTM and CDR2 ANQGSEA. V lost 4 bases, J lost 2 bases, and 8 bases lay in between.

The J gene is TRBJ2-7, the V gene TRBV3-1 (or the pseudogene TRBV3-2); D ambiguous. The germline V and J ends were trimmed by 0 bases and 3 bases, with 6 bases remaining between them. There are 13 residues in the CDR3. The germline CDR1 and CDR2 sequences are LGHDT and YNNKEL (reference sequence). The DNA of the CDR3 is TGTGCCAGCAGCCAAGATGGTATCTACGAGCAGTACTTC. Its translation: CASSQDGIYEQYF.

The rearrangement joins TRBV18 to TRBJ1-1; D uncertain. The germline V and J ends were trimmed by 3 bases and 4 bases, with 15 bases remaining between them. The CDR3 extends over 15 amino acids. Per germline, CDR1 KGHSH and CDR2 LQKENI. The CDR3 reads CASSPTNRAATEAFF. For the CDR3, the DNA is TGTGCCAGCTCACCTACCAACCGGGCCGCCACTGAAGCTTTCTTT.

The gene calls are TRBV4-3 and TRBJ1-1; D is unclear. This CDR3 is built from 13 residues. Trimming removed 1 base at V and 1 base at J, with 4 bases between. Germline V CDR1 and CDR2: LGHNA, YSLEER. The CDR3 region is CASSQGRNTEAFF. In DNA form, the CDR3 reads TGCGCCAGCAGCCAAGGCAGGAACACTGAAGCTTTCTTT.

This chain joins TRBV6-5 and TRBJ2-3; D is perhaps TRBD1 (6 bases). The germline CDR1 and CDR2 sequences are MNHEY and SVGAGI. The CDR3 extends over 13 amino acids. V shed 7 bases and J shed 3 bases, with 11 bases lying between them. This chain's CDR3 is CASTGRGTDTQYF. The CDR3 DNA reads TGTGCCAGCACCGGCAGGGGAACAGATACGCAGTATTTT.

This clone was detected a few times. This rearrangement joins TRBV30 to TRBJ1-2; TRBD1 matches at 7 bases. J was trimmed by 4 bases and V by 1 base; bases with no gene match: 6. The CDR3 has 14 residues. Per the germline V gene, CDR1 is GTSNPN and CDR2 is SVGIG (reference sequence). The CDR3 loop reads CAWSAARGAYGYTF. The DNA for the CDR3 is TGTGCCTGGAGTGCCGCCAGGGGGGCCTATGGCTACACCTTC.

The genes are TRBV5-4 and TRBJ1-2, with D uncertain. The CDR3 length is 13 residues. Trimming removed 0 bases at V and 2 bases at J, with 5 bases between. Germline CDR1 reads SGHNT; CDR2 reads YYREEE (reference sequence). The CDR3 coding sequence is TGTGCCAGCAGCTTGGAACCAAACTATGGCTACACCTTC. Its protein is CASSLEPNYGYTF.

The chain employs TRBV7-9 and TRBJ2-3; possible D gene TRBD1, 5 bases. V shed 8 bases and J shed 2 bases, with 17 bases lying between them. Germline V gene sequence: CDR1 SEHNR, CDR2 FQNEAQ (reference sequence). CDR3 size: 15 residues. Written as DNA, the CDR3 is TGTGCCAGCGGGCTCTATACAGGACACACAGATACGCAGTATTTT. This encodes CASGLYTGHTDTQYF.

J is TRBJ2-7 and V is TRBV5-4; 8 positions agree with TRBD2. Germline lookup yields CDR1 SGHNT and CDR2 YYREEE (reference sequence). CDR3 size: 15 residues. V was clipped by 4 bases and J by 5 bases; unmatched bases: 11. This CDR3 reads CASSPIAGTLDEQYF. In DNA form, the CDR3 reads TGTGCCAGCAGCCCAATAGCGGGAACTCTCGACGAGCAGTACTTC.

The rearrangement links TRBV28 to TRBJ2-7, with 8 bases that match TRBD1. Trimming cost V 7 bases and J 3 bases; bases outside gene matches: 8. Germline CDR1 and CDR2: MDHEN and SYDVKM. The CDR3 covers 14 residues. For the CDR3, the DNA is TGTGCCAGCACCCGCCGGACAGGGCTCTACGAGCAGTACTTC. Protein sequence: CASTRRTGLYEQYF.